These T cell receptor beta chains were read from a single sample in a study of blood T cells in healthy people across ages. TCRdb used MiXCR to reprocess the 5' RACE reads, holding one entry per CDR3 protein. Among roughly 700,000 distinct CDR3 sequences listed, more than 20% were seen once. These data also featured in a second study, about T cells of mothers and their children.

The sample taken for sequencing was blood. The source is a boy younger than 18 in good health. CDR3s include the opening cysteine and the closing phenylalanine or tryptophan. Some rows mark clone size as missing; the rest say once, few, many or name a class of expanded clone.

CDR3aa	j_gene	v_gene	abundance
CSVSGTVYNNEQFF	-	TRBV29-1	few
CASSEGVYEQYF	TRBJ2-7	TRBV2	few
CSVEDRRQGYGYTF	TRBJ1-2	TRBV29-1	-
CASSLAFTYEQYF	TRBJ2-7	TRBV5-1	-
CASSWLAGPTIDREQYF	TRBJ2-5	TRBV13	few
CASSSRQGFEQFF	TRBJ2-1	TRBV27	-
CSVVPNPGELFF	TRBJ2-2	TRBV29-1	few
CASSGWTEPFF	TRBJ1-1	TRBV28	once
CSAEDSGRAYEQYF	TRBJ2-7	TRBV20-1	-
CASSTTSGRDYNEQFF	TRBJ2-1	TRBV12-3/TRBV12-4	-
CASSGQVIGNEQFF	TRBJ2-1	TRBV5-5	few
CSVPDSSYNEQFF	TRBJ2-1	TRBV29-1	few
CASSTRANTGELFF	TRBJ2-2	TRBV10-1	-
CSARQGGNYGYTF	TRBJ1-2	TRBV20-1	few
CASSITDEQPQHF	TRBJ1-5	TRBV7-2	-
CASRMIPGQDSYEQYF	TRBJ2-7	TRBV5-1	-
CASMAGYHTDTQYF	TRBJ2-3	TRBV5-6	few
CATSDTPGGSAYGYTF	TRBJ1-2	TRBV24-1	few
CASSTPGQGFSQETQYF	TRBJ2-5	TRBV28	few
CASSVRLGETRYF	TRBJ2-1	TRBV6-1	-
CASRRDSYSSYEQYF	TRBJ2-7	TRBV6-5	-
CAISPGQGDQPQHF	TRBJ1-5	TRBV10-3	few